Listed below are T cell receptor beta chains from one sample, sequenced in a study of blood T cells in healthy people across ages. TCRdb independently ran MiXCR on the 5' RACE reads; one entry per CDR3 protein. The sample has 700,000 to 800,000 distinct CDR3 sequences; roughly 44% are singletons. Material: blood. The source is a woman in her sixties or seventies in good health. Each CDR3 is given with its conserved first and last residue. D genes are given only for firm matches. Rows may omit the clone size; those that give it use once, few, many or a size class.

TRBJ2-7 TRBD2 18 TRBV4-3 many CASSQDGRGAGGSYEQYF TGCGCCAGCAGCCAAGATGGTCGAGGAGCGGGAGGGTCCTACGAGCAGTACTTC
TRBJ2-5 TRBD2 16 TRBV12-3/TRBV12-4 few CASSLGLAGVAETQYF TGTGCCAGCAGCCTCGGACTAGCGGGAGTAGCTGAGACCCAGTACTTC
TRBJ2-7 TRBD2 15 TRBV10-3 . CAISEIAGEAYEQYF TGTGCCATCAGTGAGATAGCGGGAGAGGCCTACGAGCAGTACTTC
TRBJ1-2 . 13 TRBV7-2 many CASSLATNYGYTF TGTGCCAGCAGCTTAGCGACGAACTATGGCTACACCTTC
TRBJ2-1 . 14 TRBV5-1 . CASRIPGFHNEQFF TGCGCCAGTCGAATCCCGGGATTCCACAATGAGCAGTTCTTC
TRBJ1-2 TRBD1 17 TRBV28 few CASSSNLGQGHSYGYTF TGTGCCAGCAGTTCGAACTTAGGACAGGGGCATTCCTATGGCTACACCTTC
TRBJ1-1 . 14 TRBV7-3 few CASSLYGPGTEAFF TGTGCCAGCAGCCTTTACGGGCCGGGAACTGAAGCTTTCTTT
TRBJ2-1 TRBD2 16 TRBV2 . CASSDRLAGVGNEQFF TGTGCCAGCAGTGACCGACTAGCGGGAGTCGGGAATGAGCAGTTCTTC
TRBJ2-7 . 14 TRBV4-3 many CASSQSGLLSEQYF TGCGCCAGCAGCCAATCGGGACTGTTATCCGAGCAGTACTTC
TRBJ2-1 . 14 TRBV9 . CTSSAYQDINEQFF TGTACCAGCAGCGCCTATCAGGACATCAATGAGCAGTTCTTC
TRBJ2-1 . 14 TRBV5-4 . CASSESFKYNEQFF TGTGCCAGCAGTGAGTCCTTTAAATACAATGAGCAGTTCTTC
TRBJ1-1 TRBD1 13 TRBV29-1 . CSASDRGGTEAFF TGCAGCGCAAGTGACAGGGGTGGGACTGAAGCTTTCTTT
TRBJ2-2 . 13 TRBV12-3/TRBV12-4 . CASSSPGGGGLFF TGTGCCAGCAGTTCCCCAGGGGGGGGCGGGCTGTTTTTT
TRBJ2-7 TRBD1 14 TRBV28 . CASSVGQGSHEQYF TGTGCCAGCAGTGTGGGACAGGGTTCCCACGAGCAGTACTTC
TRBJ2-7 . 14 TRBV9 . CASSVVTSSNEQYF TGTGCCAGCAGCGTAGTTACTAGCAGCAATGAGCAGTACTTC
TRBJ1-5 TRBD1 18 TRBV7-2 . CASSLLNTGTVGNQPQHF TGTGCCAGCAGTTTACTAAACACCGGGACAGTAGGAAATCAGCCCCAGCATTTT
TRBJ2-2 . 15 TRBV10-3 . CAISESASSTGELFF TGTGCCATCAGTGAGTCCGCGTCTAGCACCGGGGAGCTGTTTTTT
TRBJ2-1 TRBD2 16 TRBV7-3 . CASSLRASGAYNEQFF TGTGCCAGCAGCTTAAGGGCTAGCGGTGCCTACAATGAGCAGTTCTTC
TRBJ2-7 . 14 TRBV5-1 . CASTRESSYDEQYF TGCGCCAGCACCCGGGAGAGCTCCTACGATGAGCAGTACTTC
TRBJ2-7 . 15 TRBV4-1 . CASSQGIAYSYEQYF TGCGCCAGCAGCCAAGGGATAGCGTACTCCTACGAGCAGTACTTC
TRBJ1-1 TRBD1 14 TRBV2 . CASPIGQGGGKAFF TGTGCCAGCCCTATCGGACAGGGCGGGGGGAAGGCTTTCTTT
TRBJ1-1 . 13 TRBV13 . CASSPTRDLEAFF TGTGCCAGCAGTCCTACCCGGGACCTTGAAGCTTTCTTT
TRBJ1-1 . 16 TRBV20-1 once CSARDLRVAGKSEAFF TGCAGTGCTAGAGATCTCCGGGTTGCAGGGAAATCTGAAGCTTTCTTT
TRBJ2-7 TRBD1 15 TRBV12-3/TRBV12-4 . CASSTTGTAPYEQYF TGTGCCAGCAGTACTACCGGGACAGCTCCCTACGAGCAGTACTTC
TRBJ2-1 . 14 TRBV2 . CASLGGSSYNEQFF TGTGCCAGCCTCGGGGGAAGCTCCTACAATGAGCAGTTCTTC
TRBJ2-1 . 13 TRBV29-1 many CSVETLSYNEQFF TGCAGCGTTGAAACTCTCTCCTACAATGAGCAGTTCTTC
TRBJ2-7 . 17 TRBV20-1 . CSARDKGVAPSSYEQYF TGCAGTGCTAGAGATAAGGGTGTCGCCCCAAGCTCCTACGAGCAGTACTTC
TRBJ2-3 TRBD2 16 TRBV20-1 . CSARDPASGDTDTQYF TGCAGTGCTAGAGATCCCGCTAGCGGGGACACAGATACGCAGTATTTT
TRBJ2-1 TRBD1 16 TRBV5-8 . CASSLQGAGAYNEQFF TGTGCCAGCAGCTTACAGGGGGCTGGGGCCTACAATGAGCAGTTCTTC
TRBJ1-1 TRBD1 14 TRBV6-6 . CASSPPTGNYEAFF TGTGCCAGCAGTCCCCCGACAGGGAATTATGAAGCTTTCTTT
TRBJ1-2 . 15 TRBV18 few CASSPRDGYNYGYTF TGTGCCAGCTCACCCCGGGACGGATACAACTATGGCTACACCTTC
TRBJ1-4 TRBD1 13 TRBV29-1 few CSARTGGLEKLFF TGCAGCGCTAGGACAGGGGGCCTCGAAAAACTGTTTTTT
TRBJ1-2 . 13 TRBV7-2 . CAINRVDDYGYTF TGTGCCATAAACAGGGTAGATGACTATGGCTACACCTTC
TRBJ2-1 . 13 TRBV11-1 . CASSLRTDNEQFF TGTGCCAGCAGCTTACGGACTGACAATGAGCAGTTCTTC
TRBJ2-2 TRBD2 14 TRBV10-3 . CAITPTSFPGELFF TGTGCCATTACGCCGACTAGCTTCCCCGGGGAGCTGTTTTTT
TRBJ2-1 TRBD2 16 TRBV7-6 many CASSSASGRPLNEQFF TGTGCCAGCAGCTCCGCTAGCGGGAGGCCCCTCAATGAGCAGTTCTTC